This TCR beta chain was sequenced in a study of OX40 agonist ivuxolimab in advanced cancers. The overall study: The mean age was approximately 56 years, ranging from roughly 23 to 90, with approximately 85% of participants male. The eligibility criteria allowed prior anti-PD-1, anti-PD-L1 or anti-CTLA-4 therapy, and around 40% had some.

The assay was immunoSEQ multiplex PCR, and TCRdb's table has in-frame clones only and misses some. The data contain about 93,000 clones, roughly 94% of them singletons. CDR3 length: 15 residues. CDR1 SEHNR and CDR2 FQNEAQ come from the germline V gene (reference sequence). Trimming removed 2 bases from V and 4 bases from J, with 12 bases in between. The origin of this receptor is an adult with an advanced solid tumor such as melanoma, head and neck, liver or kidney cancer. The sample in question was CD4+ or CD8+ T cells sorted from blood, obtained in a trial of the OX40 agonist ivuxolimab. J is TRBJ1-5 and V is TRBV7-9, with TRBD1 as a possible D gene (5 bases). CDR3 loop: CASSLRGGVNQPQHF. The CDR3, as DNA: TGTGCCAGCAGCTTAAGGGGTGGGGTTAATCAGCCCCAGCATTTT.